This T cell receptor beta chain was obtained from a study of shared clonotypes between healthy human individuals (dated by TCRdb to 2019 to 2021). In terms of the full investigation: A couple of women and three men aged 18 to 49 years were included in the cohort. To increase sequencing depth and limit assay-specific biases, TCR repertoire library preparation and sequencing were carried out by different laboratories using diverse techniques. For each donor, CD4 naive and CD4 memory were each run on three plates, CD8 naive on two plates, and CD8 memory on one plate. Each donor's leukapheresis produced roughly between roughly 0.85 and 9 billion PBMCs. To estimate repertoire size and how much clonotype sharing occurs between individuals, the study deeply sequenced the blood TCR repertoires of about five healthy adults.

TCR CDR3 regions were amplified from genomic DNA by multiplex PCR using the deep immunoSEQ assay. Extracted genomic DNA from each cell subset was distributed evenly across all wells of several immunoSEQ 96-well plates, and each plate was treated as a replicate. For sorted subsets, about 200 ng genomic DNA, equal to tens of thousands of T cell genomes, was loaded into each replicate PCR. Purified libraries were measured with a Qubit 3.0 fluorometer, size-checked on a Bioanalyzer 2100, and measured again with the KAPA Library Quantification kit. Each immunoSEQ 96-well plate was sequenced on its own single-read 150-cycle Illumina NextSeq 550 flow cell. In the authors' own workflow: Because the immunoSEQ output held only junctional sequences and lacked quality scores, the filtering could not match the filtering applied to full-length reads. Sequences were annotated with PyIR, a Python wrapper for IgBLAST v1.9, using IMGT germline references to assign V/J genes and CDR3. Reads with weak V/J assignments (E-value above 1e-6), missing CDR3, stop codons, out-of-frame junctions, or ambiguous translated residues were removed. V3J clonotypes were defined as sequences sharing an identical inferred V gene, J gene, and CDR3 amino acid sequence. Percentage overlap between repertoires was computed as shared unique clonotypes divided by the size of the smaller repertoire. Richness of each repertoire was evaluated using RTK rarefaction, the Chao1 estimator, and Recon v2.1 estimates of unobserved clonotypes. Generation probabilities were computed with OLGA for all TCRbeta clonotypes obtained by the gDNA method from several donors. TCRdb retrieved this table from immuneACCESS and kept in-frame rearrangements only. Not all clones are present; in checked studies, unresolved V genes account for under half, and no reason is known for the remainder. V and J calls and clone size are as listed in that table; D and trimming were resolved from the DNA. For this sample the table gives about 1 million clones, of which approximately 70% were detected only once. Jointly, the top ten make up approximately 1.5% of the sample.

The donors were healthy, HIV-negative adults who had no recently reported acute infections or vaccinations. Every donor was a Caucasian adult residing in Nashville, Tennessee, USA. CD4+ T cells were enriched by magnetic negative selection, after which naive cells were positively selected on CD45RA and the negative fraction was taken as the memory subset. After blood collection by leukapheresis, PBMCs were isolated using Ficoll-Histopaque density gradient centrifugation and then cryopreserved in the vapor phase of liquid nitrogen. Analytical flow cytometry was used to check the purity and quantity of every magnetically sorted T cell population. From each sorted fraction, genomic DNA was isolated and quantified by UV absorbance on a Nanodrop 2000c. The paper as a whole reports these results and caveats: Incomplete sequencing was indicated by rarefaction of sorted-subset datasets, despite the large sequencing depth. Only blood was sampled, and tissue TCR repertoires likely differ from those in blood. The small number of donors limited the genetic and exposure-history diversity represented. Pairwise subsampling indicated that sequencing depth was expected to affect the degree of clonotype sharing among donors. Compared with non-shared clonotypes, the clonotypes found in all four sorted-subset donors had higher generation probabilities. Sharing across a few donors was observed for about 5% of naive CD4, 3.5% of naive CD8, over 2% of memory CD4, and about 0.4% of memory CD8 clonotypes. Naive subsets generally had larger estimated clonotype richness than memory subsets.

As concerns this clone: Its cognate antigen has yet to be identified. The input lacks base qualities; no much larger clone sits a single base away.

The CDR3 holds 15 amino acids from the cysteine to the phenylalanine. The kept DNA is CDR3 alone, 45 bases in frame from the first base. Via the germline V gene, CDR1 is SGHRS and CDR2 YFSETQ. Trimming removed 4 bases from V and 6 bases from J; the gene matches leave 3 bases unexplained. The receptor was isolated from a young man in good health. The sample comprised memory CD4+ T cells sorted from blood. This specimen's cell subset or site label, per the study, means: CD45RA-negative fraction. The chain is made from TRBV5-1 and TRBJ1-6; the central 11 bases match TRBD1. At the DNA level, the sequence is TGCGCCAGCAGCGCTGGGACAGGGGGTAATTCACCCCTCCACTTT. Its coded protein is CASSAGTGGNSPLHF.